This TCR beta chain was sequenced for a study of blood T cells in healthy people across ages (dated by TCRdb to between 2014 and 2017). Some background on the complete study: In model experiments, roughly one uniquely barcoded TCR beta cDNA molecule per two T cells was captured by template switching. To track age-related changes in TCR beta repertoire diversity, the study relied on deep sequencing normalized with unique cDNA molecular identifiers. Four age groups were formed from the donors: young (average around 15 years), middle-aged (just under 40), aged (under 70) and long-lived (around 82). To avoid experimental bias, donors of different ages were spread randomly across the sequencing lanes. Two additional independent replicas of 1 million unique cDNA reads from the same blood draw were analyzed for two donors (one aged 18 to 30 and one aged 80 or older).

Study-level results and caveats: Because the CMV infection status of the donors was unknown, age-related changes in expanded clonotypes may potentially have been confounded. Observed TCR beta diversity per million T cells fell roughly linearly with age, and a significant reduction was already apparent by age about 38. Estimates of total diversity from one million sequenced T cells were regarded as lower bounds and underestimates. There was a strong correlation between observed TCR beta diversity and the percentage of naive T cells measured by flow cytometry. Compared with the aged group, the long-lived group had more naive CD4+ T cells, fewer expanded clones and increased TCR diversity, a pattern suggesting age selection. Since profiling was done on bulk unsorted PBMCs, naive and antigen-experienced compartments could not be conclusively compared.

V is reduced by 4 bases and J by 9 bases, leaving a spacing of 14 bases between them. The germline V gene gives CDR1 as SGHRS and CDR2 as YFSETQ. The CDR3 runs 13 amino acids, cysteine and phenylalanine included. The DNA shown is the 39-base CDR3, in frame from base 1. This clonotype has only a few counts. The specificity of this receptor is unknown. One base away there is no much larger clone; base qualities are not given. Library creation used 5' RACE. The sample was run on an Illumina HiSeq 2500. A second about 7 to 11 cycle PCR used a sample-barcoded 5' primer and a J-beta primer mix. A unique molecular identifier was introduced onto each TCR beta cDNA molecule by a template-switch 5' adaptor carrying 12 random nucleotides. Each sample yielded at least 2.5 million CDR3-containing paired-end reads. The Mint cDNA synthesis kit, primed by a TRBC-specific oligonucleotide, was used to synthesize first-strand cDNA from all RNA. After uracil-DNA glycosylase treatment, a first 18-cycle PCR used universal primers M1SS and BC2_uni_R on all cDNA. Per the source publication's procedure: For normalization, 1 million high-quality reads were randomly selected from each sample, with every read carrying a distinct molecular identifier. Reads sharing molecular identifiers were discarded rather than binned into consensus sequences. MiTCR, with a Q25 quality threshold and the strictest error-elimination algorithm, was used for CDR3 identification, clonotype clustering and error correction. A nonparametric unseen species model with Euler transformation was used to estimate lower-bound total TCR beta diversity. TCRdb trimmed the raw reads at Q25, called clones with MiXCR and kept productive beta chains. Merged by CDR3 protein, the rows form single entries marked with the most common genes and DNA. In this record, the V and J calls reflect TCRdb's handling and not the investigators' own analysis. Counted in this sample were roughly 1.6 million distinct CDR3 sequences; roughly 32% of them appeared once. Of the sample, 11% falls within the top ten clones.

Donors were under 40 systemically healthy Caucasian individuals from Russia aged roughly 6 to 90 years. Approximately 10 milliliters of peripheral blood were collected from each donor into EDTA-treated Vacutainer tubes. Ficoll-Paque density-gradient centrifugation was used to isolate PBMCs, with at least 6 million obtained per sample. Trizol reagent was used to extract total RNA from PBMCs, with at least 5.5 micrograms per sample. Naive CD45RAhigh/CD27high T cell percentages were measured by flow cytometry on a PBMC aliquot from every donor. The chain is encoded by TRBV5-1 joined to TRBJ2-1; the D gene remains uncertain. Sequencing was performed on blood. This receptor was taken from a woman in her twenties or thirties in good health. The CDR3 loop reads CASSQGYFAEQFF. The sequenced DNA: TGCGCCAGCAGCCAAGGATACTTTGCTGAGCAGTTCTTC.